This T cell receptor (beta chain) comes out of a study of blood T cell repertoires in COVID-19 (dated by TCRdb to about 2020). Study-wide context: Samples from collaborators originated in the United States, Italy and Spain and spanned both the acute and convalescent phases of COVID-19. Where available, HLA class I and class II types were taken from metadata supplied by the sample provider and were not determined by assay-based typing. The material from the prospective study consisted of cDNA or gDNA derived from T cells, B-cell-depleted T cells, or PBMCs. Subjects who had been exposed to COVID-19, were actively infected with it, or had recovered from it provided the deeply sampled blood TCRbeta repertoires that made up the dataset. The samples were drawn from two sources: the first 160 participants of the ongoing ImmuneRACE study, and 1,000 to 1,500 subjects contributed by 6 global collaborators. The repertoires were released in a freely available public database intended as a resource for research on the immune response to SARS-CoV-2. A de-identified subject ID, COVID-19 status, age in years and sex were almost always included in the sample metadata. Summary of the overall study and its limitations: How much clinical and demographic metadata was included differed by source and by participant, and the metadata was provided uncurated.

TCRbeta CDR3 regions were amplified from genomic DNA by means of the immunoSEQ Assay, a bias-controlled multiplex PCR. As for the original processing: Within the assay, amplification of reference gene primers was used to estimate how many nucleated cells each sample contained. To quantify the absolute abundance of each unique TCRbeta CDR3 rearrangement, sequence reads were collapsed and filtered. Productive Simpson clonality was computed per sample as the square root of Simpson's diversity index over productive rearrangements. TCRdb took this table from immuneACCESS and kept in-frame rearrangements with V and J called. Such tables lack part of the clones; where checked against another copy, unresolved V genes explain under half of the gap, and the rest is unexplained. The DNA gave D and trimming, while V, J and clone size come from that table. A total of more than 150,000 clones appear in this sample, more than 80% of them only once. 5.5% to 7.5% of the sample rests with the top ten.

This clone was counted at least ten times. The target of this receptor is not known. It has no much larger one-base neighbor in the sample; base qualities were not kept. Collaborating institutions collected whole blood in K2EDTA tubes following their own protocols. For TCRbeta analysis, collaborators shipped samples as frozen whole blood, isolated PBMCs, or DNA extracted from either of those sample types. From its cysteine to its phenylalanine, the CDR3 spans 16 amino acids. The read is trimmed to its CDR3 DNA, 48 bases read in frame from base 1. CDR1 and CDR2, looked up from the germline V gene, are MGHRA and YSYEKL. Between the V and J ends, shortened by 3 bases and 6 bases respectively, the junction contains 19 bases.

The chain couples TRBV4-1 to TRBJ2-3, with TRBD1 as a weak D call on 5 bases. The sequencing sample was made of peripheral blood. This clonotype was sampled from a human donor in a cohort sampled during active COVID-19. Here is the DNA: TGCGCCAGCAGCCAGGTGGACATGGTGGTTTTCGATACGCAGTATTTT. This encodes CASSQVDMVVFDTQYF.